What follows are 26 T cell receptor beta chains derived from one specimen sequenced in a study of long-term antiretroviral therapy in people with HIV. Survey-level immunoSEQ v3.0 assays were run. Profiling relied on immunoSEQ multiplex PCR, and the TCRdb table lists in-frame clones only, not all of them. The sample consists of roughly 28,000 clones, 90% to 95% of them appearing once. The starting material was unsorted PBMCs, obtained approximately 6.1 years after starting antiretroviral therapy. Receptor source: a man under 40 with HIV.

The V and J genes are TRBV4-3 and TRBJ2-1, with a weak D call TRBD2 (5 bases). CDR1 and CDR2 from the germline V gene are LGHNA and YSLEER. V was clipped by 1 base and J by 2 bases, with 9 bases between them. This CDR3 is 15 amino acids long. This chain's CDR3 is CASSQGGPPYNEQFF. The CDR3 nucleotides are TGCGCCAGCAGCCAAGGCGGGCCCCCCTACAATGAGCAGTTCTTC.

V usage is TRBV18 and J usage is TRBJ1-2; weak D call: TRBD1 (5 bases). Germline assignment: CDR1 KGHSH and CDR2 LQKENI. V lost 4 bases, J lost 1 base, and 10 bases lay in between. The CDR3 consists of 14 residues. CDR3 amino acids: CASSRLDSNYGYTF. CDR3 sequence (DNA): TGTGCCAGCTCACGGCTAGACAGTAACTATGGCTACACCTTC.

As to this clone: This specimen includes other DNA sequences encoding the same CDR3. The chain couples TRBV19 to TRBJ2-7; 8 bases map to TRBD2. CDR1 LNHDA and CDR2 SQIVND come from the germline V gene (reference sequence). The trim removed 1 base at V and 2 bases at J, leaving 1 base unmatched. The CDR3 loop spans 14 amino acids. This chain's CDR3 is CASSIGGGPYEQYF. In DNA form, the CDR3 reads TGTGCCAGTAGTATAGGCGGGGGGCCCTACGAGCAGTACTTC.

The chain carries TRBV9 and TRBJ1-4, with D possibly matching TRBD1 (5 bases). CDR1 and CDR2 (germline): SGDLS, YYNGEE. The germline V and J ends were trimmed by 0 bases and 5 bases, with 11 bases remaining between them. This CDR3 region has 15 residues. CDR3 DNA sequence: TGTGCCAGCAGCGTAGTGGGGCGCCGAAATGAAAAACTGTTTTTT. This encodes CASSVVGRRNEKLFF.

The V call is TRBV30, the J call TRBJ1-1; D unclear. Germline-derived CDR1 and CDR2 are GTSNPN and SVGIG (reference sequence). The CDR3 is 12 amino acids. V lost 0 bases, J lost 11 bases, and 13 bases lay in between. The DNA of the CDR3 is TGTGCCTGGAGTGTACGAAGTCCTGGGGCTTTCTTT. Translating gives CAWSVRSPGAFF.

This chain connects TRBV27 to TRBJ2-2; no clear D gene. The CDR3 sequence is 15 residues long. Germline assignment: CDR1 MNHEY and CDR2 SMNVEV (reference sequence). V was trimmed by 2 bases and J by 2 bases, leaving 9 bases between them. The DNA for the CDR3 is TGTGCCAGCAGTTTAAAAGGAGCTAACACCGGGGAGCTGTTTTTT. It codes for CASSLKGANTGELFF.

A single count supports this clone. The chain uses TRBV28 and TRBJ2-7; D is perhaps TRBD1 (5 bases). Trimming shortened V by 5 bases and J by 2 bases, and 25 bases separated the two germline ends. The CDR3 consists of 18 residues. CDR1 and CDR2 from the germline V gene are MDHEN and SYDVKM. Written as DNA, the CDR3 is TGTGCCAGCAGTCTCCAAATAGGGGTAGGTAGTTTAACCTACGAGCAGTACTTC. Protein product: CASSLQIGVGSLTYEQYF.

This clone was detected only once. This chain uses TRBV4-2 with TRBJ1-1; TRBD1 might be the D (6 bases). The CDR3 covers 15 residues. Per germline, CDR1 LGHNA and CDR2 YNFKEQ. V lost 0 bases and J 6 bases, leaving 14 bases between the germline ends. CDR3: CASSQDAGGRSEAFF. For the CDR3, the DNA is TGTGCCAGCAGCCAAGATGCGGGGGGGCGGTCTGAAGCTTTCTTT.

The CDR3 DNA reads TGTGCCATCAGTGAGGAAGGGGCAGCCAACTATGGCTACACCTTC. It translates to CAISEEGAANYGYTF. This chain uses TRBV10-3 with TRBJ1-2, with D possibly TRBD1 on 5 matching bases. Trimming removed 2 bases from V and 2 bases from J, with 12 bases in between. CDR1 and CDR2 (germline): ENHRY, SYGVKD. The CDR3 is 15 amino acids.

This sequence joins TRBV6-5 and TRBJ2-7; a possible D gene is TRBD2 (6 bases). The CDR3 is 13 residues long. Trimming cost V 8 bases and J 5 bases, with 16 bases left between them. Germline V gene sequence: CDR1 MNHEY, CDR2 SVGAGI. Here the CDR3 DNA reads TGTGCCAGCGCCGGGGGTCCCGGGAACGAGCAGTACTTC. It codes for CASAGGPGNEQYF.

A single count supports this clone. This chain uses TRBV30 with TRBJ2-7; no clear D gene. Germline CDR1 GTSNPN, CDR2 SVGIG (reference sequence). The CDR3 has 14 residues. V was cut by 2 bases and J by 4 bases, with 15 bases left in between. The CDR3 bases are TGTGCCTGGAGTCCATTTCAAAAAGGTTACGAGCAGTACTTC. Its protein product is CAWSPFQKGYEQYF. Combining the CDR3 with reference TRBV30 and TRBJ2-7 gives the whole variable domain SQTIHQWPATLVQPVGSPLSLECTVEGTSNPNLYWYRQAAGRGLQLLFYSVGIGQISSEVPQNLSASRPQDRQFILSSKKLLLSDSGFYLCAWSPFQKGYEQYFGPGTRLTVT.

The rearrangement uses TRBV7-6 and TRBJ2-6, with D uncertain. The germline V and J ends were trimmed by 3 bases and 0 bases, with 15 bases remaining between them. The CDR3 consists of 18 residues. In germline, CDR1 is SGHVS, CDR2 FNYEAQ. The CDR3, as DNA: TGTGCCAGCAGCTTGTTACCAGGTCGCCCCTCTGGGGCCAACGTCCTGACTTTC. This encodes CASSLLPGRPSGANVLTF.

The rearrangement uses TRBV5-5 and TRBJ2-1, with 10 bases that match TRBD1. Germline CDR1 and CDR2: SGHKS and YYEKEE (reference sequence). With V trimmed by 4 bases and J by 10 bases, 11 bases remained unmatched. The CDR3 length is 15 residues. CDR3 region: CASSPGQGIFEEQFF. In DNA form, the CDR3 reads TGTGCCAGCAGCCCGGGACAGGGGATTTTCGAAGAGCAGTTCTTC. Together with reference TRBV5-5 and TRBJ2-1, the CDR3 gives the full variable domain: DAGVTQSPTHLIKTRGQQVTLRCSPISGHKSVSWYQQVLGQGPQFIFQYYEKEERGRGNFPDRFSARQFPNYSSELNVNALLLGDSALYLCASSPGQGIFEEQFFGPGTRLTVL.

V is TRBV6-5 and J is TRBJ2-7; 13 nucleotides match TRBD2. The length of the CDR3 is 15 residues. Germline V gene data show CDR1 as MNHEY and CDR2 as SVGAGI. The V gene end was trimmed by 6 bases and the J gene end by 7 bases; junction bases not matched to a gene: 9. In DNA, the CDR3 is TGTGCCAGCAGCCCGACTAGCGGGGGGCCGCATGAGCAGTACTTC. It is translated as CASSPTSGGPHEQYF.

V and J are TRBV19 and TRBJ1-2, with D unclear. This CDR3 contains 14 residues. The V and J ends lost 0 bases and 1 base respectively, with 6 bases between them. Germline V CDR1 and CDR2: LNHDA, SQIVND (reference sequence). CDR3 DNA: TGTGCCAGTAGTATAGAAGGCGGTAACTATGGCTACACCTTC. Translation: CASSIEGGNYGYTF.

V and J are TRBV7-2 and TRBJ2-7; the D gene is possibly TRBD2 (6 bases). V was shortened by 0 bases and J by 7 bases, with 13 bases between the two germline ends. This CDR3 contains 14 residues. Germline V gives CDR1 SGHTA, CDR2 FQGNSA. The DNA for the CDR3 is TGTGCCAGCAGCTTAGCGACGGCGGCGGGGGAGCAGTACTTC. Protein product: CASSLATAAGEQYF.

CDR3 sequence reads: CASSLYGNQPQHF. The DNA for the CDR3 is TGTGCCAGCAGCTTGTACGGTAATCAGCCCCAGCATTTT. The chain uses TRBV5-4 and TRBJ1-5; unclear D gene. This CDR3 spans 13 amino acids. Trimming took off 1 base at V and 4 bases at J, with 6 bases between the two ends. The germline V gene has CDR1 SGHNT and CDR2 YYREEE (reference sequence).

CDR3 region: CASNRGEGNQPQHF. As DNA, the CDR3 is TGTGCCAGTAATAGAGGCGAGGGCAATCAGCCCCAGCATTTT. The rearrangement uses TRBV19 and TRBJ1-5; D is undetermined. The germline V and J ends were trimmed by 7 bases and 2 bases, with 12 bases remaining between them. CDR1 is LNHDA, CDR2 SQIVND, per germline (reference sequence). The CDR3 is made up of 14 amino acids.

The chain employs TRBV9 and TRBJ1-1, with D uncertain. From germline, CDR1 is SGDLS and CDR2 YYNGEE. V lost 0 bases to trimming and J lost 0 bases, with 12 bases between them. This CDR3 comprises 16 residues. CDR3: CASSVGVGSMNTEAFF. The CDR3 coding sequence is TGTGCCAGCAGCGTAGGAGTAGGGTCCATGAACACTGAAGCTTTCTTT.

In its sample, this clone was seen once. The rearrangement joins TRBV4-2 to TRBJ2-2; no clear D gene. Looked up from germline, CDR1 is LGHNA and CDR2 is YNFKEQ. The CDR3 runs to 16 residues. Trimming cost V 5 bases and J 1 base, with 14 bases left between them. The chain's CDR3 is CASSYELALNTGELFF. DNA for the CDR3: TGTGCCAGCAGCTACGAACTGGCCCTGAACACCGGGGAGCTGTTTTTT.

CDR3 DNA sequence: TGTGCCAGCAGTGGGCGGCCGGGGGCAGCGGGATCCTACAATGAGCAGTTCTTC. Protein: CASSGRPGAAGSYNEQFF. The J gene is TRBJ2-1, the V gene TRBV28; perhaps TRBD2 as D (7 bases). This CDR3 comprises 18 residues. The V end lost 5 bases, the J end lost 1 base, and 21 bases lay between the germline ends. Germline V gene sequence: CDR1 MDHEN, CDR2 SYDVKM.

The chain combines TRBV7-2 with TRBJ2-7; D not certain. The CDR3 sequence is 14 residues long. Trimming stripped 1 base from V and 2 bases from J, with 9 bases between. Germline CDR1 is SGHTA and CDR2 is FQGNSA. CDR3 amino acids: CASSLEDLAYEQYF. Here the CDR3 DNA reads TGTGCCAGCAGCTTAGAAGACCTCGCCTACGAGCAGTACTTC. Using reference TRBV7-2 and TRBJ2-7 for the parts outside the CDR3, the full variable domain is GAGVSQSPSNKVTEKGKDVELRCDPISGHTALYWYRQSLGQGLEFLIYFQGNSAPDKSGLPSDRFSAERTGGSVSTLTIQRTQQEDSAVYLCASSLEDLAYEQYFGPGTRLTVT.

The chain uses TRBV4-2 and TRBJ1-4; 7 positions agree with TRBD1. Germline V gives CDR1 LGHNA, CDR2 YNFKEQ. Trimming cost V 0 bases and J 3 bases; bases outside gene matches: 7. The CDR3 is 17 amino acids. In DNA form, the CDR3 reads TGTGCCAGCAGCCAAGAGCGGGCGACAGGGCCTAATGAAAAACTGTTTTTT. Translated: CASSQERATGPNEKLFF.

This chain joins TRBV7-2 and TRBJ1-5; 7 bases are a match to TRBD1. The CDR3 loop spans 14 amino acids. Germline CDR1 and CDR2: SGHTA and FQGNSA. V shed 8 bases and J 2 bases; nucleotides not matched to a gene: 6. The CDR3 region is CASRLQGGNQPQHF. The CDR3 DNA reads TGTGCCAGCCGCCTTCAGGGGGGCAATCAGCCCCAGCATTTT.

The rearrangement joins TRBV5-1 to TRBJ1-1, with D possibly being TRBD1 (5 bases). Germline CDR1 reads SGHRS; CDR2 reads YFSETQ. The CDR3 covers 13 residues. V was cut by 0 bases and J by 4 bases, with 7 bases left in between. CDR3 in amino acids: CASSLGGRTEAFF. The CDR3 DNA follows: TGCGCCAGCAGCTTGGGGGGCCGCACTGAAGCTTTCTTT.

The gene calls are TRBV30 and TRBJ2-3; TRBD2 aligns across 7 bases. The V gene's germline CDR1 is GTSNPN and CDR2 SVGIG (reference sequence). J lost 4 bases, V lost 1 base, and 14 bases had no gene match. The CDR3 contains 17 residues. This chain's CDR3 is CAWSARNERGQSDTQYF. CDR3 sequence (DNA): TGTGCCTGGAGTGCCCGTAATGAGCGGGGCCAATCAGATACGCAGTATTTT.